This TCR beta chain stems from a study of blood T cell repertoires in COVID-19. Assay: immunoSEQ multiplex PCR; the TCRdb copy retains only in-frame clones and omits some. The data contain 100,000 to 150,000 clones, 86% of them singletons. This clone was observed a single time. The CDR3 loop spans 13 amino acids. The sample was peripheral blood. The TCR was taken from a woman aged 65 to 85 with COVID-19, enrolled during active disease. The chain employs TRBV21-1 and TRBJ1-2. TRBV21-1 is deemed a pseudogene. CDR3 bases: TGTGCCAGCAGCAAAGTCGGAGGCTATGGCTACACCTTC. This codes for CASSKVGGYGYTF.